Below, 10 T cell receptor beta chains from the same sample are listed, as sequenced in a study of early T cells in non-severe SARS-CoV-2 infection. TCRdb analysed the 5' RACE reads with MiXCR anew, one entry per CDR3 protein. The sample contains about 44,000 distinct CDR3 sequences, 20% to 25% of which appear only once. Sequencing used whole blood, obtained at baseline. These receptors all stem from an adult who was a healthcare worker with PCR-confirmed SARS-CoV-2 infection or an uninfected control (not recorded which).

The CDR3 DNA reads as TGTGCCAGCAGTTTACCTGGACAGGCTAACTATGGCTACACCTTC. It translates to CASSLPGQANYGYTF. The chain uses TRBV7-9 and TRBJ1-2, with 7 bases aligning to TRBD1. This CDR3 spans 15 amino acids. The germline gives CDR1 SEHNR, CDR2 FQNEAQ (reference sequence). J gave up 0 bases and V 6 bases, and 7 bases lay outside the gene matches.

In this sample, this clonotype turned up many times. The rearrangement links TRBV6-5 to TRBJ2-5; 8 nucleotides match TRBD1. Germline V lookup: CDR1 MNHEY, CDR2 SVGAGI. The CDR3 runs to 15 residues. Trimming removed 5 bases from V and 4 bases from J; junction bases left unmatched: 9. DNA of the CDR3: TGTGCCAGCAGTCCTTTTAAAGGACAGGGAGAGACCCAGTACTTC. Its translation is CASSPFKGQGETQYF.

In regard to this clonotype: A much more abundant neighbour one base away suggests this may be a read error. CDR3 DNA: TGTGCCAGCAGTCTACCGGACAGGGCGCGCTACACTGAAGCTTTCTTT. It codes for CASSLPDRARYTEAFF. This chain links TRBV6-5 with TRBJ1-1, with 8 bases identical to TRBD1. V dropped 5 bases and J dropped 3; count of bases not matched to a gene: 11. The CDR3 length is 16 residues. The germline V gene encodes CDR1 MNHEY and CDR2 SVGAGI.

The chain joins TRBV6-6 to TRBJ2-3, with D perhaps being TRBD1 or TRBD2 (5 bases each). CDR1 and CDR2 (germline): MNHNY, SVGAGI (reference sequence). This CDR3 comprises 15 residues. V lost 7 bases and J 0 bases, leaving 14 bases between the germline ends. The CDR3 region is CASNWLGVSTDTQYF. The CDR3, as DNA: TGTGCCAGCAATTGGTTGGGGGTTAGCACAGATACGCAGTATTTT.

This clonotype was counted a few times. The V call is TRBV29-1, the J call TRBJ1-1; TRBD1 aligns across 7 bases. This CDR3 has 13 amino acids. The ends lost 7 bases at V and 4 bases at J; junction bases unmatched: 9. CDR1 and CDR2 (germline): SQVTM, ANQGSEA. The CDR3 DNA follows: TGCAGCGCGGGGGGACAGCAACGCACTGAAGCTTTCTTT. Translating gives CSAGGQQRTEAFF. The whole variable domain, remainder taken from reference TRBV29-1 and TRBJ1-1, is SAVISQKPSRDICQRGTSLTIQCQVDSQVTMMFWYRQQPGQSLTLIATANQGSEATYESGFVIDKFPISRPNLTFSTLTVSNMSPEDSSIYLCSAGGQQRTEAFFGQGTRLTVV.

This clonotype was seen a handful of times. The chain joins TRBV19 to TRBJ2-3, with 7 positions matching TRBD2. Per the germline V gene, CDR1 is LNHDA and CDR2 is SQIVND (reference sequence). V shed 11 bases and J 4 bases; nucleotides not matched to a gene: 9. The CDR3 consists of 13 residues. The CDR3 loop reads CAASGVRADTQYF. CDR3 bases: TGTGCCGCGAGCGGGGTTCGGGCAGATACGCAGTATTTT.

This chain uses TRBV4-2 with TRBJ1-5; D unresolved. CDR3 length: 16 amino acids. V was trimmed by 0 bases and J by 1 base, leaving 10 bases between them. The germline CDR1 and CDR2 sequences are LGHNA and YNFKEQ. CDR3 amino acids: CASSQDPLQSNQPQHF. Here the CDR3 DNA reads TGTGCCAGCAGCCAAGATCCGTTACAGAGCAATCAGCCCCAGCATTTT.

The chain couples TRBV25-1 to TRBJ1-3; tentative D call: TRBD1 (5 bases). V lost 3 bases and J lost 2, with 11 bases in between. Germline V gene data show CDR1 as MGHDK and CDR2 as SYGVNS. CDR3 length: 15 amino acids. The CDR3 DNA sequence: TGTGCCAGCAGTGATAGGGGCGCTGCTGGAAACACCATATATTTT. Amino acid sequence: CASSDRGAAGNTIYF.

This chain's CDR3 is CASSQRHLDSYEQYF. CDR3 nucleotides: TGTGCCAGCAGCCAGCGACACCTGGACTCCTACGAGCAGTACTTC. The genes are TRBV14 and TRBJ2-7, with unresolved D. CDR1 and CDR2 from the germline V gene are SGHDN and FVKESK. V was pared by 3 bases and J by 0 bases, with 12 bases between. The CDR3 covers 15 residues.

V and J are TRBV10-3 and TRBJ2-1; 10 bases line up with TRBD2. Losses at the gene ends were 10 bases for V and 8 bases for J; bases not matched to a gene: 11. Germline loops: CDR1 ENHRY, CDR2 SYGVKD. The CDR3 is made up of 14 amino acids. CDR3 sequence: CATLAGGEGDEQFF. DNA of the CDR3: TGTGCCACGTTAGCGGGGGGCGAGGGCGATGAGCAGTTCTTC.